This T cell receptor (beta chain) was sequenced for a study of T cell responses to AZD1222 COVID-19 vaccine. This table comes from immunoSEQ multiplex PCR, and its TCRdb copy is limited to in-frame clones, with some not included. Found here are about 130,000 clones, around 90% of them singletons; the top ten hold less than 1.3%. This clone was detected once. The target antigen is unknown. Study-wide results and limits: Across spike, vaccine-associated CD4 TCRs were found, dominant at 160-218 and 743-854.

Timing groups of about 4 and about 12 weeks for second doses were pooled. The sample in question was peripheral blood, obtained 28 days after the second AZD1222 dose. The clonotype was recovered from an adult who received the AZD1222 COVID-19 vaccine.

CDR3 in DNA: TGCGCCAGCAGCCGTGATCCCCAGGGGGGAAACACCATATATTTT. This codes for CASSRDPQGGNTIYF. The chain has TRBV5-1 and TRBJ1-3, with a tentative D call TRBD1 (6 bases). Germline V gives CDR1 SGHRS, CDR2 YFSETQ. This CDR3 contains 15 residues. Trimming removed 4 bases from V and 4 bases from J, with 15 bases in between.